Presented here are 15 T cell receptor beta chains from one specimen sequenced in a study of T cells after posttransplantation cyclophosphamide. A marrow graft followed busulfan-fludarabine conditioning, with cyclophosphamide on days +3 and +4. TCRdb keeps only in-frame clones here, not all; method: immunoSEQ multiplex PCR. The sample yields under 50,000 clones, less than 95% seen once. This material consisted of PBMCs, taken about 62 days after allogeneic stem cell transplant with posttransplant cyclophosphamide. The receptors were sampled from a male patient between 55 and 70 years old who received an allogeneic stem cell transplant from a related donor and was CMV-positive. Some T cells here may be from the graft donor.

This clone was seen only once. This chain uses TRBV28 with TRBJ1-5; D is undetermined. Germline V gives CDR1 MDHEN, CDR2 SYDVKM. The V gene lost 6 bases and the J gene lost 5 bases, with 11 bases spanning the gap. The CDR3 runs to 13 residues. Written as DNA, the CDR3 is TGTGCCAGCAGCCCAGGCTTTCATCAGCCCCAGCATTTT. Protein sequence: CASSPGFHQPQHF.

The rearrangement joins TRBV6-5 to TRBJ1-1; 8 nucleotides line up with TRBD1. Per the germline V gene, CDR1 is MNHEY and CDR2 is SVGAGI. Germline trimming cut 2 bases from V and 6 bases from J; bases unmatched to any gene: 5. CDR3 length: 14 amino acids. The CDR3 DNA sequence: TGTGCCAGCAGTTACGTGACAGGGGACCCTGAAGCTTTCTTT. As protein: CASSYVTGDPEAFF.

This clone was seen only once. The genes are TRBV7-6 and TRBJ2-1, with 7 bases aligning to TRBD2. V lost 7 bases and J lost 3; bases outside the gene matches: 9. This CDR3 has 15 residues. Per germline, CDR1 SGHVS and CDR2 FNYEAQ. CDR3 nucleotides: TGTGCCAGCACCAATGGGGGGGGATTCTACAATGAGCAGTTCTTC. Its protein product is CASTNGGGFYNEQFF.

This chain links TRBV5-1 with TRBJ1-6; D perhaps matches TRBD1 (5 bases). The CDR3 spans 14 residues. Between the trimmed V and J ends, which lost 4 bases and 10 bases, there was a span of 15 bases. From germline, CDR1 is SGHRS and CDR2 YFSETQ. The CDR3 DNA sequence: TGCGCCAGCAGCCCCGACGCGGGGGACTCACCCCTCCACTTT. It yields the protein CASSPDAGDSPLHF.

The chain combines TRBV4-1 with TRBJ1-3; D may be TRBD1 (5 bases). The germline V gene encodes CDR1 MGHRA and CDR2 YSYEKL. The CDR3 covers 15 residues. Deletions cut 0 bases from V and 4 bases from J, with 10 bases between. The CDR3 DNA is TGCGCCAGCAGCCAAGATCAGGGCCTCGGAAACACCATATATTTT. As protein: CASSQDQGLGNTIYF.

This chain links TRBV5-8 with TRBJ2-2, with D possibly being TRBD1 (6 bases). Germline CDR1 SGHTS, CDR2 YDEGEE. The CDR3 is 18 residues long. The V gene lost 2 bases and the J gene lost 2 bases, with 19 bases spanning the gap. Written as DNA, the CDR3 is TGTGCCAGCAGCTTTAGGGGATTAGGGACAAGTAACACCGGGGAGCTGTTTTTT. It yields the protein CASSFRGLGTSNTGELFF.

The chain couples TRBV7-9 to TRBJ2-7, with 9 bases lining up with TRBD2. Germline CDR1 and CDR2: SEHNR and FQNEAQ (reference sequence). The CDR3 loop spans 16 amino acids. The V segment lost 2 bases and the J segment 0 bases; nucleotides outside the gene matches: 5. CDR3 sequence reads: CASSLWTSASSYEQYF. CDR3 DNA sequence: TGTGCCAGCAGCTTATGGACTAGCGCGAGCTCCTACGAGCAGTACTTC.

J is TRBJ1-3 and V is TRBV5-1; no clear D gene. V was pared by 1 base and J by 4 bases, with 12 bases between. Germline V gene data show CDR1 as SGHRS and CDR2 as YFSETQ. The CDR3 loop spans 15 amino acids. CDR3 loop: CASSLSPTGGNTIYF. CDR3 in DNA: TGCGCCAGCAGCTTGAGTCCTACGGGAGGAAACACCATATATTTT.

The chain couples TRBV2 to TRBJ1-1; no firm D call. Between the trimmed V and J ends, which lost 5 bases and 0 bases, there was a span of 4 bases. This CDR3 is 12 amino acids long. Germline-derived CDR1 and CDR2 are SNHLY and FYNNEI. CDR3 amino acids: CASSRVNTEAFF. As DNA, the CDR3 is TGTGCCAGCAGTAGAGTGAACACTGAAGCTTTCTTT.

The rearrangement uses TRBV5-4 and TRBJ1-5, with a tentative D call TRBD1 (6 bases). Germline CDR1 and CDR2: SGHNT and YYREEE (reference sequence). V was shortened by 5 bases and J by 14 bases, with 17 bases between the two germline ends. The CDR3 totals 12 residues. The CDR3 loop is CASRERGGREHF. CDR3 nucleotide sequence: TGTGCCAGCAGGGAAAGGGGGGGTCGTGAGCATTTT.

J is TRBJ2-1 and V is TRBV27, with 7 bases aligning to TRBD2. This CDR3 region has 14 residues. With V trimmed by 6 bases and J by 8 bases, 10 bases remained unmatched. Germline V lookup: CDR1 MNHEY, CDR2 SMNVEV (reference sequence). This CDR3 is CASRDGGGSDEQFF. The CDR3 nucleotides are TGTGCCAGCAGAGATGGGGGGGGTTCCGATGAGCAGTTCTTC.

The rearrangement uses TRBV6-1 and TRBJ1-4; no firm D call. The CDR3 has 15 amino acids. CDR1 MNHNS and CDR2 SASEGT come from the germline V gene. V lost 8 bases and J 4 bases, leaving 17 bases between the germline ends. CDR3 nucleotides: TGTGCCAGCCCCCCGGAGGGCAGGCATAATGAAAAACTGTTTTTT. It codes for CASPPEGRHNEKLFF.

The V call is TRBV5-4, the J call TRBJ1-1; 7 nucleotides match TRBD1. Looked up from germline, CDR1 is SGHNT and CDR2 is YYREEE (reference sequence). The CDR3 consists of 13 residues. J was trimmed by 0 bases and V by 4 bases; bases with no gene match: 0. The CDR3 loop reads CASSGTVNTEAFF. The CDR3 coding sequence is TGTGCCAGCAGCGGGACAGTGAACACTGAAGCTTTCTTT.

The chain recombines TRBV2 with TRBJ2-2; 9 bases match TRBD1. The germline V gene encodes CDR1 SNHLY and CDR2 FYNNEI. There are 14 residues in the CDR3. With V trimmed by 5 bases and J by 6 bases, 4 bases remained unmatched. The CDR3 DNA reads TGTGCCAGCAGTCGCGACAGGGGGGCCGGGGAGCTGTTTTTT. Protein product: CASSRDRGAGELFF.

This sequence joins TRBV6-6 and TRBJ1-1; tentatively, D is TRBD1 (5 bases). The V gene's germline CDR1 is MNHNY and CDR2 SVGAGI (reference sequence). The V end lost 2 bases, the J end lost 3 bases, and 13 bases lay between the germline ends. The CDR3 is 15 amino acids. CDR3 sequence (DNA): TGTGCCAGCAGTTACCCCAGAGAAGGGGACACTGAAGCTTTCTTT. Protein sequence: CASSYPREGDTEAFF.